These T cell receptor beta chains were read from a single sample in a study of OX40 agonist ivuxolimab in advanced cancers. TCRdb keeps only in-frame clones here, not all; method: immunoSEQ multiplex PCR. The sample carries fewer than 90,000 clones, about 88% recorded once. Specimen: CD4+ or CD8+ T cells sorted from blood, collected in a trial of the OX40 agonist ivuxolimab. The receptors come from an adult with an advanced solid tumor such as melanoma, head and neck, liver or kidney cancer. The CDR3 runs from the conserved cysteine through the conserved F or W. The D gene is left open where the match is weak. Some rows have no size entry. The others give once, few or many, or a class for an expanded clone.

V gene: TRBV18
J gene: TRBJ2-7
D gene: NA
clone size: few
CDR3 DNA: TGTGCCAGCTCACCATCAGGGAGCTCCTACGAGCAGTACTTC
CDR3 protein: CASSPSGSSYEQYF

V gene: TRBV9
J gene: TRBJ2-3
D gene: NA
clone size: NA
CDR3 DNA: TGTGCCAGCAGCCCATCAGTGAGTGGGGGGCGGGCAGATACGCAGTATTTT
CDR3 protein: CASSPSVSGGRADTQYF

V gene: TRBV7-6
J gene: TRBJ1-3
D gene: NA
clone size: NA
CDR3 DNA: TGTGCCAGCAGCTTACGAAGCTCTGGAAACACCATATATTTT
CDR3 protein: CASSLRSSGNTIYF

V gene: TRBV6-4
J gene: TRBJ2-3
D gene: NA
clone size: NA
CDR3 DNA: TGTGCCAGCAGTGACTCCGGACTCAGCACAGATACGCAGTATTTT
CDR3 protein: CASSDSGLSTDTQYF

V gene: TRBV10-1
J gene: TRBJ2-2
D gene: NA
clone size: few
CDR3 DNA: TGCGCCAGCTCCCAGAGGGGGACCGGGGAGCTGTTTTTT
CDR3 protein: CASSQRGTGELFF

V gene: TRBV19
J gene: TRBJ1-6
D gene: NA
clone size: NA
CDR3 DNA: TGTGCCAGTAGTAAGGAAGGCAGACGCTCCTATAATTCACCCCTCCACTTT
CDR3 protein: CASSKEGRRSYNSPLHF

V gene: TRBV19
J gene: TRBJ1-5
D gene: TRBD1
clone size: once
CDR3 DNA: TGTGCCAGTAGCCGGAGACAGGGGGCCACATATAGCAATCAGCCCCAGCATTTT
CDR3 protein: CASSRRQGATYSNQPQHF

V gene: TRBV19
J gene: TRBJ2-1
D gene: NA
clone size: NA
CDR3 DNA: TGTGCCAGTAGTATAGGAACTCTCAATGAGCAGTTCTTC
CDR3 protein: CASSIGTLNEQFF

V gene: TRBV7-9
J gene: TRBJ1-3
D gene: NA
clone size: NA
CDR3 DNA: TGTGCCAGCAGCCCGTTCGGGGGGCGAGGAAACACCATATATTTT
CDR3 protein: CASSPFGGRGNTIYF

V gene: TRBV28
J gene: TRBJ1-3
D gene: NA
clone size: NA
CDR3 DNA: TGTGCCAGCAGTTTAAACGGGGTCGGGTATTTT
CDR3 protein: CASSLNGVGYF

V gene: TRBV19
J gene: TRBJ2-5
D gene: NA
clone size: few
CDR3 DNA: TGTGCCAGTAGTAGAGGAAAGTGGTACCAAGAGACCCAGTACTTC
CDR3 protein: CASSRGKWYQETQYF